These 10 T cell receptor beta chains originate from one sample sequenced in a study of Ad26.COV2.S vaccination and SARS-CoV-2 variants. Treatment defined: some 20 received Ad26.COV2.S at low or high dose, single or two shots; about 5 received placebo; per-sample allocation not given. All samples were drawn on day 63, counting from the first vaccine or placebo injection. Profiled with immunoSEQ multiplex PCR; TCRdb holds only in-frame clones, not every one. Among fewer than 900,000 clones listed, more than 80% were seen once. The starting material was peripheral blood, obtained in a trial of Ad26.COV2.S vaccine versus placebo. The receptors stem from a person between 18 and 60 years old who received the Ad26.COV2.S COVID-19 vaccine or a placebo.

The rearrangement links TRBV2 to TRBJ1-3; 7 positions agree with TRBD1. CDR1 SNHLY and CDR2 FYNNEI come from the germline V gene. CDR3 length equals 17 residues. Unmatched junction bases numbered 15, after V lost 6 bases and J lost 4 bases. For the CDR3, the DNA is TGTGCCAGCAGGGGGACAGAGGGGCACGTAGCGGGAAACACCATATATTTT. Encoded protein: CASRGTEGHVAGNTIYF.

In regard to this clone: At the DNA level, this CDR3 is encoded by other sequences in the same sample as well. The gene calls are TRBV5-4 and TRBJ2-7; D not certain. Germline V CDR1 and CDR2: SGHNT, YYREEE (reference sequence). Trimming removed 0 bases from V and 6 bases from J, with 4 bases in between. The CDR3 runs to 11 residues. The DNA of the CDR3 is TGTGCCAGCAGCTTGGGGCGCGAGCAGTACTTC. Translated, it gives CASSLGREQYF.

This chain uses TRBV7-2 with TRBJ2-3, with D possibly matching TRBD2 (6 bases). The CDR3 covers 13 residues. Per the germline V gene, CDR1 is SGHTA and CDR2 is FQGNSA. Trimming took off 5 bases at V and 2 bases at J, with 8 bases between the two ends. The CDR3 DNA sequence: TGTGCCAGCAGCCCGGGACTCACAGATACGCAGTATTTT. The encoded protein is CASSPGLTDTQYF.

This clone has more than one count but fewer than ten. The gene calls are TRBV7-9 and TRBJ2-1, with D tentatively TRBD1 or TRBD2 (5 bases each). CDR1 SEHNR and CDR2 FQNEAQ come from the germline V gene (reference sequence). The CDR3 has 16 amino acids. Trimming shortened V by 3 bases and J by 8 bases, and 20 bases separated the two germline ends. DNA for the CDR3: TGTGCCAGCAGCTTTGGGCGTCTGAACCTGGGGGATGAGCAGTTCTTC. Its translation: CASSFGRLNLGDEQFF.

The table lists this clone with a count of one. The chain joins TRBV9 to TRBJ1-6; D is possibly TRBD1 (5 bases). Trimming shortened V by 2 bases and J by 0 bases, and 15 bases separated the two germline ends. The CDR3 covers 18 residues. The V gene's germline CDR1 is SGDLS and CDR2 YYNGEE. CDR3 in amino acids: CASSVGLTTSSYNSPLHF. CDR3 DNA: TGTGCCAGCAGCGTGGGGCTGACTACTAGCTCCTATAATTCACCCCTCCACTTT. The full variable domain, with the rest looked up from reference TRBV9 and TRBJ1-6, is DSGVTQTPKHLITATGQRVTLRCSPRSGDLSVYWYQQSLDQGLQFLIQYYNGEERAKGNILERFSAQQFPDLHSELNLSSLELGDSALYFCASSVGLTTSSYNSPLHFGNGTRLTVT.

As for this clone: The same CDR3 can be traced to other DNA sequences in this sample. This chain uses TRBV7-9 with TRBJ1-1; unclear D gene. The V and J ends lost 1 base and 6 bases respectively, with 6 bases between them. From germline, CDR1 is SEHNR and CDR2 FQNEAQ (reference sequence). This CDR3 comprises 12 residues. CDR3 nucleotides: TGTGCCAGCAGCTTAGGGGGTGCTGAAGCTTTCTTT. Residues: CASSLGGAEAFF.

The genes are TRBV5-4 and TRBJ2-4, with 7 bases fitting TRBD1. The CDR3 is 13 amino acids. Trimming cost V 3 bases and J 5 bases; bases outside gene matches: 2. Germline assignment: CDR1 SGHNT and CDR2 YYREEE (reference sequence). In nucleotides, the CDR3 is TGTGCCAGCAGCTCTGGGACAGAAAACATTCAGTACTTC. Residues: CASSSGTENIQYF. Full variable domain (remainder filled in from reference TRBV5-4 and TRBJ2-4): ETGVTQSPTHLIKTRGQQVTLRCSSQSGHNTVSWYQQALGQGPQFIFQYYREEENGRGNFPPRFSGLQFPNYSSELNVNALELDDSALYLCASSSGTENIQYFGAGTRLSVL.

This clone appeared a single time. The chain recombines TRBV4-2 with TRBJ2-1; no clear D. V gave up 3 bases and J gave up 10 bases, with 13 bases separating them. The CDR3 is 13 residues long. Germline V gene sequence: CDR1 LGHNA, CDR2 YNFKEQ. CDR3 in amino acids: CASSQDRFGEQFF. The DNA for the CDR3 is TGTGCCAGCAGCCAGGACCGTTTTGGCGAGCAGTTCTTC.

The chain uses TRBV3-1 (or the pseudogene TRBV3-2) and TRBJ2-3, with TRBD2 identical over 14 bases. After removal of 5 bases from V and 5 bases from J, the junction contained 6 bases not matched to a gene. The length of the CDR3 is 16 residues. Germline-derived CDR1 and CDR2 are LGHDT and YNNKEL (reference sequence). The CDR3 here is CASSSRLAGGLDTQYF. In DNA, the CDR3 is TGTGCCAGCAGCTCGAGACTAGCGGGAGGGTTAGATACGCAGTATTTT.

J is TRBJ2-3 and V is TRBV24-1; 8 nucleotides agree with TRBD1. Germline CDR1 and CDR2: KGHDR and SFDVKD. This CDR3 contains 16 residues. The V and J ends lost 3 bases and 1 base, in that order; junction bases with no gene match: 5. In DNA, the CDR3 is TGTGCCACCAGTGATGGGGACAGGAGCGGCACAGATACGCAGTATTTT. It codes for CATSDGDRSGTDTQYF.